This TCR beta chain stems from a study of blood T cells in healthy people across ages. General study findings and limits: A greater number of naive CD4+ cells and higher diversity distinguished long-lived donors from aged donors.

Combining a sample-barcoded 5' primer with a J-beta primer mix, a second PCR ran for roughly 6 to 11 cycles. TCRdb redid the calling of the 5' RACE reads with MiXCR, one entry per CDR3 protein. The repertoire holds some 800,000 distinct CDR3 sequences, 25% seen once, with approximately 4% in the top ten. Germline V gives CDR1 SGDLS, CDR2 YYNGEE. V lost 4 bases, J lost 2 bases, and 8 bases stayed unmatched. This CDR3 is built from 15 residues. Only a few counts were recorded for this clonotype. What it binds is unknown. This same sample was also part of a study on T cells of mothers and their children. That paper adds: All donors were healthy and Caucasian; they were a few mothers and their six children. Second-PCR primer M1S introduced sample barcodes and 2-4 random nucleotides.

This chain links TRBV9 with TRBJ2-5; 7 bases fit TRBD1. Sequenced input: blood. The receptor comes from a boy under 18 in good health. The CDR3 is CASSPLRTGQETQYF. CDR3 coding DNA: TGTGCCAGCAGCCCACTAAGGACAGGACAAGAGACCCAGTACTTC.